One and the same sample provided the 27 T cell receptor beta chains below, sequenced in a study of blood T cell repertoires in COVID-19. Only in-frame clones appear in the TCRdb table, and some are missing; sequencing was by immunoSEQ multiplex PCR. The sample has about 250,000 clones; about nine tenths are singletons. Sequenced material: PBMCs or T cells enriched from blood (not recorded which). The receptors shown here come from a man between 35 and 55 years old who had recovered from COVID-19.

The chain joins TRBV4-3 to TRBJ2-7; 9 bases are a match to TRBD1. Germline V gives CDR1 LGHNA, CDR2 YSLEER. Trimming removed 0 bases from V and 4 bases from J; junction bases left unmatched: 13. This CDR3 has 18 residues. CDR3 protein: CASSQDRPRDRDSYEQYF. The CDR3 DNA is TGCGCCAGCAGCCAAGATCGTCCCCGGGACAGGGATTCGTACGAGCAGTACTTC.

V usage is TRBV5-6 and J usage is TRBJ1-6, with TRBD1 identical over 9 bases. The CDR3 sequence is 16 residues long. Germline CDR1 is SGHDT and CDR2 is YYEEEE. The J segment lost 4 bases and the V segment lost 0 bases, leaving 2 bases of the junction unmatched. The CDR3 here is CASSLGDREYNSPLHF. In DNA form, the CDR3 reads TGTGCCAGCAGCTTGGGGGACAGGGAATATAATTCACCCCTCCACTTT.

The chain is built from TRBV6-5 and TRBJ1-2, with D possibly matching TRBD1 (5 bases). The CDR3 sequence is 13 residues long. The germline V gene has CDR1 MNHEY and CDR2 SVGAGI. V was clipped by 5 bases and J by 4 bases, with 11 bases between them. The CDR3 nucleotides are TGTGCCAGCAGTCTCAGGGCAGTCTATGGCTACACCTTC. This sequence encodes CASSLRAVYGYTF.

The chain employs TRBV3-1 (or the pseudogene TRBV3-2) and TRBJ1-1; TRBD1 is a possible D gene (6 bases). Trimming removed 4 bases at V and 4 bases at J, with 16 bases between. Germline V gene lookup returns CDR1 LGHDT and CDR2 YNNKEL (reference sequence). This CDR3 is 15 amino acids long. The CDR3 spells CASSPLDSRSTEAFF. CDR3 in DNA: TGTGCCAGCAGCCCCCTGGACAGCCGGAGCACTGAAGCTTTCTTT.

The chain has TRBV28 and TRBJ2-1; TRBD2 is a possible D gene (7 bases). V was cut by 6 bases and J by 4 bases, with 19 bases left in between. Germline V lookup: CDR1 MDHEN, CDR2 SYDVKM. The CDR3 spans 16 residues. In DNA form, the CDR3 reads TGTGCCAGCAGACCCATGGCGGGGGCGGTATACAATGAGCAGTTCTTC. This encodes CASRPMAGAVYNEQFF.

This chain connects TRBV27 to TRBJ2-6; TRBD1 is a possible D gene (6 bases). The CDR3 extends over 21 amino acids. The germline gives CDR1 MNHEY, CDR2 SMNVEV (reference sequence). Trimming cost V 5 bases and J 0 bases, with 26 bases left between them. The CDR3 loop is CASSQRFLETGYSSGANVLTF. The CDR3 DNA sequence: TGTGCCAGCAGTCAGCGGTTTCTAGAGACAGGTTATTCCTCTGGGGCCAACGTCCTGACTTTC.

J is TRBJ1-6 and V is TRBV30, with TRBD1 as a possible D gene (5 bases). Germline loops: CDR1 GTSNPN, CDR2 SVGIG (reference sequence). V lost 0 bases and J lost 9, with 15 bases in between. The CDR3 is 15 residues long. CDR3 nucleotide sequence: TGTGCCTGGAGTGTCATTCAGGGACTTGGTTCACCCCTCCACTTT. Translation gives CAWSVIQGLGSPLHF.

This rearrangement joins TRBV10-3 to TRBJ2-3; 8 nucleotides line up with TRBD1. Germline trimming cut 0 bases from V and 5 bases from J; bases unmatched to any gene: 7. Germline CDR1 reads ENHRY; CDR2 reads SYGVKD. This CDR3 comprises 16 residues. The CDR3, as DNA: TGTGCCATCAGTGAGTCAGTCAGGGGGCTGGTAGATACGCAGTATTTT. This translates into CAISESVRGLVDTQYF.

This chain uses TRBV11-2 with TRBJ1-4; D is uncertain. This CDR3 comprises 12 residues. Germline values: CDR1 SGHAT, CDR2 FQNNGV. V was clipped by 8 bases and J by 3 bases, with 7 bases between them. This CDR3 reads CASERANEKLFF. The CDR3 DNA is TGTGCCAGCGAGAGAGCTAATGAAAAACTGTTTTTT.

The chain employs TRBV18 and TRBJ1-1; D remains ambiguous. This CDR3 is built from 14 residues. From germline, CDR1 is KGHSH and CDR2 LQKENI. Trimming left V 0 bases short and J 8 bases short, with 13 bases between. This CDR3 reads CASSPPGEIMEAFF. CDR3 in DNA: TGTGCCAGCTCACCACCCGGGGAAATTATGGAAGCTTTCTTT.

This clone has a single count. V gene TRBV27 combines with J gene TRBJ1-1, with D possibly matching TRBD1 (5 bases). CDR1 and CDR2 from the germline V gene are MNHEY and SMNVEV (reference sequence). With 6 bases removed from V and 2 bases from J, the gap between germline ends came to 13 bases. The CDR3 loop spans 14 amino acids. The CDR3 protein is CASRGFGQNTEAFF. DNA for the CDR3: TGTGCCAGCAGGGGGTTCGGACAAAACACTGAAGCTTTCTTT.

This sequence joins TRBV7-8 and TRBJ2-2; weak D call: TRBD1 (6 bases). With 2 bases removed from V and 5 bases from J, the gap between germline ends came to 15 bases. This CDR3 comprises 16 residues. In germline, CDR1 is SGHVS, CDR2 FQNEAQ. CDR3 protein: CASSLPDRTATGELFF. CDR3 nucleotides: TGTGCCAGCAGCTTACCCGACCGGACAGCAACCGGGGAGCTGTTTTTT.

V and J are TRBV19 and TRBJ1-5; weak D call: TRBD1 (6 bases). The germline gives CDR1 LNHDA, CDR2 SQIVND (reference sequence). Trimming took off 6 bases at V and 4 bases at J, with 7 bases between the two ends. The CDR3 is 12 amino acids. CDR3 in amino acids: CASRQGNQPQHF. The CDR3 coding sequence is TGTGCCAGTAGGCAGGGGAATCAGCCCCAGCATTTT. Looking up the rest from reference TRBV19 and TRBJ1-5 gives the full variable domain: DGGITQSPKYLFRKEGQNVTLSCEQNLNHDAMYWYRQDPGQGLRLIYYSQIVNDFQKGDIAEGYSVSREKKESFPLTVTSAQKNPTAFYLCASRQGNQPQHFGDGTRLSIL.

The genes are TRBV19 and TRBJ2-5, with 7 bases identical to TRBD1. The CDR3 loop spans 15 amino acids. V gave up 4 bases and J gave up 5 bases; unmatched junction bases: 10. The germline V gene has CDR1 LNHDA and CDR2 SQIVND (reference sequence). CDR3 loop: CASSTEGAGLETQYF. The CDR3 nucleotides read TGTGCCAGTAGTACTGAGGGGGCAGGTTTGGAGACCCAGTACTTC.

The chain couples TRBV11-2 to TRBJ1-4, with D possibly being TRBD1 (5 bases). From germline, CDR1 is SGHAT and CDR2 FQNNGV. Between the trimmed V and J ends, which lost 5 bases and 5 bases, there was a span of 15 bases. There are 15 residues in the CDR3. The chain's CDR3 is CASSANSGGNEKLFF. For the CDR3, the DNA is TGTGCCAGCAGCGCAAATTCGGGGGGGAATGAAAAACTGTTTTTT.

The chain uses TRBV14 and TRBJ2-5; 9 bases fit TRBD1. The J segment lost 5 bases and the V segment lost 0 bases, leaving 7 bases of the junction unmatched. The length of the CDR3 is 16 residues. The germline V gene has CDR1 SGHDN and CDR2 FVKESK. For the CDR3, the DNA is TGTGCCAGCAGCCAAGAGAACAGGGGGCCGTGGGAGACCCAGTACTTC. It is translated as CASSQENRGPWETQYF.

The genes are TRBV6-5 and TRBJ1-1; no reliable D call. The CDR3 spans 15 residues. The germline V gene encodes CDR1 MNHEY and CDR2 SVGAGI. Trimming took 6 bases from V and 1 from J, leaving 15 bases between them. CDR3 amino acids: CASRMTDGENTEAFF. The CDR3 DNA reads as TGTGCCAGCAGAATGACGGACGGGGAGAACACTGAAGCTTTCTTT.

The chain recombines TRBV7-8 with TRBJ2-7; 9 bases are shared with TRBD2. J lost 4 bases, V lost 0 bases, and 7 bases had no gene match. Per the germline V gene, CDR1 is SGHVS and CDR2 is FQNEAQ. There are 16 residues in the CDR3. The CDR3 is CASSLASAGGTYEQYF. CDR3 nucleotides: TGTGCCAGCAGCTTAGCCTCAGCGGGGGGAACGTACGAGCAGTACTTC.

This clone was seen only a few times. V gene TRBV4-1 combines with J gene TRBJ2-3; 10 bases line up with TRBD1. V lost 4 bases to trimming and J lost 0 bases; unmatched junction nucleotides: 4. The CDR3 covers 16 residues. Germline values: CDR1 MGHRA, CDR2 YSYEKL. CDR3 nucleotide sequence: TGCGCCAGCAGCCCACGGACAGGGGGTAGCACAGATACGCAGTATTTT. This sequence encodes CASSPRTGGSTDTQYF.

This sequence joins TRBV19 and TRBJ2-1; D possibly corresponds to TRBD2 (7 bases). Germline V gene sequence: CDR1 LNHDA, CDR2 SQIVND (reference sequence). V shed 7 bases and J shed 12 bases, with 25 bases lying between them. The CDR3 is 15 residues long. The CDR3 DNA sequence: TGTGCCAGTACCCGAGGGGGGGCCCTACAGCGAGGGCAGTTCTTC. This encodes CASTRGGALQRGQFF.

The gene calls are TRBV18 and TRBJ2-7, with D possibly matching TRBD2 (5 bases). With 3 bases removed from V and 5 bases from J, the gap between germline ends came to 11 bases. Germline values: CDR1 KGHSH, CDR2 LQKENI. The CDR3 totals 13 residues. CDR3 in DNA: TGTGCCAGCTCACCGTCCGGGAAGGACGAGCAGTACTTC. Protein sequence: CASSPSGKDEQYF.

This clone was observed once. The same CDR3 can be traced to other DNA sequences in this sample. V usage is TRBV7-9 and J usage is TRBJ1-5; D gene unclear. CDR3 size: 13 residues. V was trimmed by 5 bases and J by 4 bases, leaving 9 bases between them. The germline gives CDR1 SEHNR, CDR2 FQNEAQ (reference sequence). The CDR3 DNA reads as TGTGCCAGCAGCCTAGACGGTAATCAGCCCCAGCATTTT. Amino acid sequence: CASSLDGNQPQHF.

With respect to this clone: Other nucleotide sequences in the sample specify the same CDR3. The J gene is TRBJ1-1, the V gene TRBV5-1; D not certain. Trimming shortened V by 0 bases and J by 5 bases, and 8 bases separated the two germline ends. Germline V gives CDR1 SGHRS, CDR2 YFSETQ. The CDR3 runs 13 residues. The CDR3 sequence is CASSLEGGTEAFF. CDR3 DNA: TGCGCCAGCAGCTTGGAGGGCGGGACTGAAGCTTTCTTT.

The chain carries TRBV7-8 and TRBJ2-5; D unresolved. The V end lost 5 bases, the J end lost 5 bases, and 15 bases lay between the germline ends. Per the germline V gene, CDR1 is SGHVS and CDR2 is FQNEAQ. The CDR3 sequence is 14 residues long. The CDR3 region is CASSRVSVAETQYF. CDR3 nucleotide sequence: TGTGCCAGCAGCCGTGTGAGCGTTGCGGAGACCCAGTACTTC.

This clone has just a few counts. The chain has TRBV7-9 and TRBJ2-7, with 8 bases matching TRBD1. Trimming took 6 bases from V and 0 from J; bases not matched to a gene: 1. Germline CDR1 SEHNR, CDR2 FQNEAQ (reference sequence). CDR3 length equals 13 residues. As DNA, the CDR3 is TGTGCCAGCAGAGGACAGGGCTCCTACGAGCAGTACTTC. Its translation: CASRGQGSYEQYF.

The V and J genes are TRBV19 and TRBJ1-1, with 8 bases matching TRBD1. Germline CDR1 reads LNHDA; CDR2 reads SQIVND (reference sequence). CDR3 length: 15 residues. With V trimmed by 2 bases and J by 2 bases, 4 bases remained unmatched. The CDR3 here is CASSIKAGGNTEAFF. Here the CDR3 DNA reads TGTGCCAGTAGTATAAAGGCAGGGGGCAACACTGAAGCTTTCTTT.

The chain employs TRBV19 and TRBJ1-2, with D tentatively TRBD1 (5 bases). The V end was cut by 6 bases, the J end by 4 bases, with 27 bases between. This CDR3 spans 18 amino acids. Per the germline V gene, CDR1 is LNHDA and CDR2 is SQIVND (reference sequence). The CDR3 DNA is TGTGCCAGTAGCCCAAATCTCATTCGGGGACTGTCAACCTATGGCTACACCTTC. Its translation: CASSPNLIRGLSTYGYTF. Complete variable domain (other parts from reference TRBV19 and TRBJ1-2): DGGITQSPKYLFRKEGQNVTLSCEQNLNHDAMYWYRQDPGQGLRLIYYSQIVNDFQKGDIAEGYSVSREKKESFPLTVTSAQKNPTAFYLCASSPNLIRGLSTYGYTFGSGTRLTVV.